The 19 T cell receptor beta chains listed next were all sequenced from one sample in a study of blood T cell repertoires in COVID-19. Sequenced by immunoSEQ multiplex PCR; TCRdb stores in-frame clones only, minus some. This repertoire shows about 85,000 clones, about four fifths found once; its top ten account for approximately 14%. Sequencing was done on a sample of peripheral blood. The receptors come from a human donor in a cohort sampled during active COVID-19.

J is TRBJ2-7 and V is TRBV3-1 (or the pseudogene TRBV3-2); the match to TRBD2 covers 8 bases. The CDR3 loop spans 16 amino acids. The V segment lost 0 bases and the J segment 4 bases; nucleotides outside the gene matches: 8. Looked up from germline, CDR1 is LGHDT and CDR2 is YNNKEL (reference sequence). DNA for the CDR3: TGTGCCAGCAGCCAAGATCGTACTAGCGGATTGTACGAGCAGTACTTC. It specifies CASSQDRTSGLYEQYF.

The chain links TRBV30 to TRBJ2-1, with 7 nucleotides matching TRBD2. This CDR3 contains 15 residues. The V and J ends lost 1 base and 8 bases, in that order; junction bases with no gene match: 11. The germline CDR1 and CDR2 sequences are GTSNPN and SVGIG (reference sequence). The CDR3 loop reads CAWSAPGRGRYEQFF. The CDR3 coding sequence is TGTGCCTGGAGTGCCCCGGGGAGGGGACGGTATGAGCAGTTCTTC.

V gene TRBV23-1 combines with J gene TRBJ2-7, with 8 bases that match TRBD1. TRBV23-1 is an open reading frame whose function is uncertain. V gave up 4 bases and J gave up 6 bases; unmatched junction bases: 2. The length of the CDR3 is 12 residues. CDR3 sequence: CASSRQGREQYF. The CDR3 nucleotides are TGCGCCAGCAGTCGACAGGGGCGCGAGCAGTACTTC.

The rearrangement joins TRBV19 to TRBJ2-7, with D tentatively TRBD1 (6 bases). Germline values: CDR1 LNHDA, CDR2 SQIVND (reference sequence). The CDR3 totals 14 residues. The V gene lost 8 bases and the J gene lost 2 bases, with 16 bases spanning the gap. The CDR3 is CASGFGTPTYEQYF. CDR3 DNA sequence: TGTGCCAGTGGATTCGGGACACCTACCTACGAGCAGTACTTC.

The chain couples TRBV2 to TRBJ2-7; 7 nucleotides align to TRBD1. Germline V CDR1 and CDR2: SNHLY, FYNNEI. CDR3 length: 12 residues. V shed 9 bases, J shed 2 bases, and the junction held 4 bases outside the gene matches. CDR3 protein: CASGTDPYEQYF. CDR3 nucleotides: TGTGCCAGTGGGACAGACCCCTACGAGCAGTACTTC.

The chain carries TRBV2 and TRBJ1-4, with D possibly matching TRBD1 (6 bases). The CDR3 is 11 residues long. Trimming left V 6 bases short and J 12 bases short, with 11 bases between. CDR1 and CDR2 from the germline V gene are SNHLY and FYNNEI. The DNA for the CDR3 is TGTGCCAGCAGAGGGGACAACGAACTGTTTTTT. Its translation: CASRGDNELFF. Full variable domain (remainder filled in from reference TRBV2 and TRBJ1-4): EPEVTQTPSHQVTQMGQEVILRCVPISNHLYFYWYRQILGQKVEFLVSFYNNEISEKSEIFDDQFSVERPDGSNFTLKIRSTKLEDSAMYFCASRGDNELFFGSGTQLSVL.

This rearrangement joins TRBV4-2 to TRBJ1-2, with D uncertain. V dropped 1 base and J dropped 6 bases, with 12 bases sitting between them. The CDR3 runs to 14 residues. Germline CDR1 and CDR2: LGHNA and YNFKEQ. CDR3: CASSQVPVRDGYTF. Here the CDR3 DNA reads TGTGCCAGCAGCCAAGTCCCGGTTAGAGATGGCTACACCTTC.

The chain is built from TRBV19 and TRBJ1-2, with D possibly matching TRBD1 (5 bases). The CDR3 spans 15 residues. Looked up from germline, CDR1 is LNHDA and CDR2 is SQIVND (reference sequence). The V end was cut by 3 bases, the J end by 7 bases, with 18 bases between. CDR3: CASSITGRAPFGYTF. CDR3 sequence (DNA): TGTGCCAGTAGTATTACAGGACGCGCCCCATTTGGCTACACCTTC.

The chain recombines TRBV7-8 with TRBJ2-7; D may be TRBD1 (5 bases). The CDR3 totals 15 residues. The germline CDR1 and CDR2 sequences are SGHVS and FQNEAQ. V gave up 3 bases and J gave up 2 bases, with 14 bases separating them. This CDR3 is CASSFQDTETYEQYF. The CDR3 DNA reads TGTGCCAGCAGCTTCCAGGACACTGAAACCTACGAGCAGTACTTC. Complete variable domain (other parts from reference TRBV7-8 and TRBJ2-7): GAGVSQSPRYKVAKRGQDVALRCDPISGHVSLFWYQQALGQGPEFLTYFQNEAQLDKSGLPSDRFFAERPEGSVSTLKIQRTQQEDSAVYLCASSFQDTETYEQYFGPGTRLTVT.

The V and J genes are TRBV19 and TRBJ2-3; 9 bases fit TRBD2. Trimming cost V 4 bases and J 0 bases; bases outside gene matches: 5. The germline gives CDR1 LNHDA, CDR2 SQIVND (reference sequence). The CDR3 extends over 16 amino acids. This chain's CDR3 is CASSNSGGVSTDTQYF. The CDR3 nucleotides are TGTGCCAGTAGTAATAGCGGGGGTGTCAGCACAGATACGCAGTATTTT.

This chain uses TRBV7-9 with TRBJ2-3; D is unclear. CDR3 length: 12 residues. Germline lookup yields CDR1 SEHNR and CDR2 FQNEAQ (reference sequence). V dropped 5 bases and J dropped 3 bases, with 6 bases sitting between them. The CDR3 coding sequence is TGTGCCAGCAGCGACTTGACAGATACGCAGTATTTT. Residues: CASSDLTDTQYF.

The chain links TRBV18 to TRBJ1-2; 7 bases line up with TRBD1. This CDR3 has 13 amino acids. The trim removed 4 bases at V and 7 bases at J, leaving 6 bases unmatched. Looked up from germline, CDR1 is KGHSH and CDR2 is LQKENI. The CDR3: CASSLQGERGYTF. CDR3 nucleotide sequence: TGTGCCAGCTCACTCCAGGGGGAGCGTGGCTACACCTTC.

This clone has a single count. The J gene is TRBJ1-1, the V gene TRBV7-8; 7 nucleotides match TRBD1. The germline V gene encodes CDR1 SGHVS and CDR2 FQNEAQ. V trimming: 4 bases; J trimming: 1 base; junction bases outside the gene matches: 12. The CDR3 is 17 amino acids. The CDR3 sequence: CASSYPPGGWENTEAFF. The CDR3 DNA is TGTGCCAGCAGCTACCCACCAGGGGGTTGGGAGAACACTGAAGCTTTCTTT.

CDR3 sequence: CASSLGLVEYNEQFF. DNA for the CDR3: TGCGCCAGCAGCTTGGGTCTAGTGGAATACAATGAGCAGTTCTTC. The V and J genes are TRBV5-1 and TRBJ2-1; D is unresolved. Germline-derived CDR1 and CDR2 are SGHRS and YFSETQ. V lost 0 bases to trimming and J lost 4 bases, with 11 bases between them. The CDR3 extends over 15 amino acids.

This chain connects TRBV10-2 to TRBJ1-1; D may be TRBD1 (6 bases). The CDR3 spans 13 residues. The germline CDR1 and CDR2 sequences are WSHSY and SAAADI. Trimming shortened V by 5 bases and J by 2 bases, and 9 bases separated the two germline ends. Written as DNA, the CDR3 is TGCGCCAGCAGTTGGGGGGGCAACACTGAAGCTTTCTTT. The encoded protein is CASSWGGNTEAFF.

This clone appeared a few times. The chain employs TRBV7-3 and TRBJ2-1, with TRBD2 matching over 7 bases. The CDR3 is 13 amino acids. The V and J ends lost 4 bases and 6 bases, in that order; junction bases with no gene match: 3. The germline V gene has CDR1 SGHTA and CDR2 FQGTGA. The CDR3 spells CASSSLAGNEQFF. As DNA, the CDR3 is TGTGCCAGCAGCTCATTAGCGGGCAATGAGCAGTTCTTC.

The J gene is TRBJ1-6, the V gene TRBV9; the match to TRBD1 covers 8 bases. V shed 0 bases and J 9 bases; nucleotides not matched to a gene: 2. The CDR3 spans 14 residues. Germline V CDR1 and CDR2: SGDLS, YYNGEE. CDR3 residues: CASSVEQGGSPLHF. As DNA, the CDR3 is TGTGCCAGCAGCGTAGAACAGGGGGGTTCACCCCTCCACTTT.

V and J are TRBV7-2 and TRBJ2-1; TRBD2 matches 7 bases. The CDR3 length is 12 residues. With 5 bases clipped from V and 12 bases from J, the junction kept 7 bases outside the gene matches. The V gene's germline CDR1 is SGHTA and CDR2 FQGNSA. CDR3 amino acids: CASSKTGGAQFF. In DNA, the CDR3 is TGTGCCAGCAGCAAGACGGGGGGAGCGCAGTTCTTC.

This chain uses TRBV11-1 with TRBJ2-3; 8 bases are a match to TRBD1. Germline CDR1 and CDR2: SGHAT and FQDESV (reference sequence). The CDR3 length is 15 residues. V gave up 5 bases and J gave up 1 base; unmatched junction bases: 5. The CDR3 reads CASSKGQGGTDTQYF. The CDR3 bases are TGTGCCAGCAGCAAAGGACAGGGAGGCACAGATACGCAGTATTTT.